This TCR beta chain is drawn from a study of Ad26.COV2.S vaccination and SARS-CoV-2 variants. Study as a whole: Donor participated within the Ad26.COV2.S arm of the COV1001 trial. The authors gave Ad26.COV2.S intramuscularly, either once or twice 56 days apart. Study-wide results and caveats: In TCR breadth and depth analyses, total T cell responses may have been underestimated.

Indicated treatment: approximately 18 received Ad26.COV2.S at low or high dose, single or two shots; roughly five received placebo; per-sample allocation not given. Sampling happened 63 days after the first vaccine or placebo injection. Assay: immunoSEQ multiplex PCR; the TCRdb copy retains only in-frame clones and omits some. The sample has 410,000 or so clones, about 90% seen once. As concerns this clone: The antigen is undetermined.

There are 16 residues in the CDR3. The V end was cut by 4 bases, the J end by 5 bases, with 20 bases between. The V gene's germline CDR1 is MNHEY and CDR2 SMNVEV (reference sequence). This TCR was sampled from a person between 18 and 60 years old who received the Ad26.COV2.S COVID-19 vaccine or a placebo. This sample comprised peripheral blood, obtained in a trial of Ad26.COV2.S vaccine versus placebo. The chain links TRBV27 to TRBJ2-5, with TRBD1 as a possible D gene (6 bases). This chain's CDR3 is CASSSHLGANTETQYF. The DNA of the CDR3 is TGTGCCAGCAGTTCCCACTTGGGGGCTAATACGGAGACCCAGTACTTC.